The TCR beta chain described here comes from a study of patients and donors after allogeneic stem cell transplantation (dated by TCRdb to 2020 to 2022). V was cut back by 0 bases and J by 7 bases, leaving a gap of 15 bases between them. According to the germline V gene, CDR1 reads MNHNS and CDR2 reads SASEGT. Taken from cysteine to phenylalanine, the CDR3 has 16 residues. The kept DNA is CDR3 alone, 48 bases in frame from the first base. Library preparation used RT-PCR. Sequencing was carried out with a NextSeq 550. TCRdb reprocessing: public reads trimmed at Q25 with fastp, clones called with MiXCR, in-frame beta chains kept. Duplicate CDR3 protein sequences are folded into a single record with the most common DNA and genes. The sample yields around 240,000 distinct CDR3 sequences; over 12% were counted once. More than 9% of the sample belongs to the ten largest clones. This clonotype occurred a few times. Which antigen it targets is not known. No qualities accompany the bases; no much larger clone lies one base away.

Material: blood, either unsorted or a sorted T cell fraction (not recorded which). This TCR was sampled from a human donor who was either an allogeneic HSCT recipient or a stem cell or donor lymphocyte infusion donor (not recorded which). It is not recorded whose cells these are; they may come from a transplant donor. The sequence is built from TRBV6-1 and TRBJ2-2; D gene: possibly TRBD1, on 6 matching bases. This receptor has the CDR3 CASSEAPGDYGGELFF. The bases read TGTGCCAGCAGTGAAGCGCCAGGGGATTACGGCGGGGAGCTGTTTTTT.